These T cell receptor beta chains were read from a single sample in a study of cytomegalovirus exposure and HLA in healthy donors. Clones were sequenced by immunoSEQ multiplex PCR, and TCRdb holds only the in-frame ones, with some missing. The sample carries 98,000 or so clones, more than 60% recorded once. The sequenced sample was PBMCs. Every receptor here comes from a human donor in good health. CDR3s include the opening cysteine and the closing phenylalanine or tryptophan. The D gene is left open where the match is weak. Size is omitted from some rows. Given values are once, few, many or a class for expanded clones.

V: TRBV7-8
J: TRBJ1-5
size: once
D: TRBD1
DNA: TGTGCCAGCAGCTCTCCCTCCGGGACAGGGGTTCAGCCCCAGCATTTT
CDR3: CASSSPSGTGVQPQHF

V: TRBV29-1
J: TRBJ2-3
size: NA
D: TRBD2
DNA: TGCAGCGTACGGACTAGAAACACAGATACGCAGTATTTT
CDR3: CSVRTRNTDTQYF

V: TRBV5-1
J: TRBJ1-4
size: NA
D: NA
DNA: TGCGCCAGCAGCTTAACAGGGTCTAATGAAAAACTGTTTTTT
CDR3: CASSLTGSNEKLFF

V: TRBV7-2
J: TRBJ2-3
size: NA
D: TRBD1
DNA: TGTGCCAGCAGCTTAGCGGCGACAGGGGGTAGGGATACGCAGTATTTT
CDR3: CASSLAATGGRDTQYF

V: TRBV5-4
J: TRBJ2-7
size: NA
D: NA
DNA: TGTGCCAGCAGCTCGGGACATCTCAGCTCCTACGAGCAGTACTTC
CDR3: CASSSGHLSSYEQYF

V: TRBV5-1
J: TRBJ2-6
size: NA
D: TRBD2
DNA: TGCGCCAGCAGCGGACTCGGGGGGGGAGGGGCCAACGTCCTGACTTTC
CDR3: CASSGLGGGGANVLTF

V: TRBV10-3
J: TRBJ2-3
size: once
D: TRBD1
DNA: TGTGCCATCAGTGATACAGGGGCCCTAAGCACAGATACGCAGTATTTT
CDR3: CAISDTGALSTDTQYF

V: TRBV6-5
J: TRBJ2-7
size: once
D: NA
DNA: TGTGCCAGCAGCGAGGGGGAGGGCCCGTACGAGCAGTACTTC
CDR3: CASSEGEGPYEQYF

V: TRBV11-3
J: TRBJ2-7
size: NA
D: NA
DNA: TGTGCCAGCAGCTTTCGCGGCACGAGTTACGAGCAGTACTTC
CDR3: CASSFRGTSYEQYF

V: TRBV9
J: TRBJ1-2
size: NA
D: TRBD1
DNA: TGTGCCAGCAGCGCGCAGGGACAGTTCTATGGCTACACCTTC
CDR3: CASSAQGQFYGYTF

V: TRBV10-1
J: TRBJ1-1
size: NA
D: NA
DNA: TGCGCCAGCAGATCCGGGGGAGGCACTGAAGCTTTCTTT
CDR3: CASRSGGGTEAFF

V: TRBV10-2
J: TRBJ2-3
size: NA
D: NA
DNA: TGCGCCAGCAGTGAGGTCGTCAGCGGATATTTGGATACGCAGTATTTT
CDR3: CASSEVVSGYLDTQYF

V: TRBV11-2
J: TRBJ2-7
size: once
D: NA
DNA: TGTGCCAGCAGCTTAATCACAGGAACAAGCTCCTACGAGCAGTACTTC
CDR3: CASSLITGTSSYEQYF

V: TRBV2
J: TRBJ2-2
size: NA
D: TRBD2
DNA: TGTGCCAGCCTGTGGGAGGGCAACGGGGAGCTGTTTTTT
CDR3: CASLWEGNGELFF

V: TRBV27
J: TRBJ2-7
size: many
D: TRBD2
DNA: TGTGCCAGCAGTTTATCGGCTAGCGGGACCTACGAGCAGTACTTC
CDR3: CASSLSASGTYEQYF

V: TRBV5-6
J: TRBJ1-6
size: NA
D: NA
DNA: TGTGCCAGCAGCCTGGGGGGGCCGAGGAATTCACCCCTCCACTTT
CDR3: CASSLGGPRNSPLHF

V: TRBV11-1
J: TRBJ1-1
size: NA
D: NA
DNA: TGTGCCAGCAGCTTAGGACAGGAGGTATTTTCCGAACGGACTGAAGCTTTCTTT
CDR3: CASSLGQEVFSERTEAFF

V: TRBV5-1
J: TRBJ1-2
size: NA
D: NA
DNA: TGCGCCAGCAGCTTGGAGCGGGGCGGTGGTTATGGCTACACCTTC
CDR3: CASSLERGGGYGYTF

V: TRBV29-1
J: TRBJ2-1
size: NA
D: NA
DNA: TGCAGCTCAGAGGGGGTCGGGAATGAGCAGTTCTTC
CDR3: CSSEGVGNEQFF

V: TRBV10-1
J: TRBJ2-1
size: NA
D: NA
DNA: TGCGCCAGCAGTCCTCCGACGGGTCGAAGCTACAATGAGCAGTTCTTC
CDR3: CASSPPTGRSYNEQFF

V: TRBV19
J: TRBJ2-4
size: few
D: NA
DNA: TGTGCCAGTAGTATCCCCCGGGCAGGGGTCGCCAAAAACATTCAGTACTTC
CDR3: CASSIPRAGVAKNIQYF

V: TRBV10-2
J: TRBJ2-6
size: NA
D: TRBD1
DNA: TGCGCCAGCAGCCCCGGGACAGGGGGCGCTGGGGCCAACGTCCTGACTTTC
CDR3: CASSPGTGGAGANVLTF

V: TRBV15
J: TRBJ2-4
size: NA
D: NA
DNA: TGTGCCACCAGCAGACAGACAGGTACCAAAAACATTCAGTACTTC
CDR3: CATSRQTGTKNIQYF

V: TRBV6-1
J: TRBJ2-5
size: NA
D: NA
DNA: TGTGCCAGCAGTGAACAGGAAGAGACCCAGTACTTC
CDR3: CASSEQEETQYF

V: TRBV30
J: TRBJ1-2
size: few
D: TRBD1
DNA: TGTGCCTGGGCTAGGGACAGGTCGGCTAACTATGGCTACACCTTC
CDR3: CAWARDRSANYGYTF

V: TRBV7-1
J: TRBJ2-2
size: few
D: NA
DNA: TGTGCCAGCAGCTCCTTAGTGGCCGGGGGACTGGGGCTAGCGAACTTAGCGGCCGCCGGGGAGCTGTTTTTT
CDR3: CASSSLVAGGLGLANLAAAGELFF

V: TRBV9
J: TRBJ2-3
size: NA
D: TRBD2
DNA: TGTGCCAGCAGCGTAGTGTCGGGGGGAACAGATACGCAGTATTTT
CDR3: CASSVVSGGTDTQYF

V: TRBV29-1
J: TRBJ2-2
size: NA
D: TRBD1
DNA: TGCAGCGTTGAGAAGGGGACAGGGCAGAACACCGGGGAGCTGTTTTTT
CDR3: CSVEKGTGQNTGELFF

V: TRBV19
J: TRBJ2-5
size: NA
D: TRBD2
DNA: TGTGCCAGTAGTATAGATCAGGGAGGGACGACCCAGTACTTC
CDR3: CASSIDQGGTTQYF

V: TRBV2
J: TRBJ1-2
size: NA
D: NA
DNA: TGTGCCAGCAGTGAACAGGGTCGTGGCTACACCTTC
CDR3: CASSEQGRGYTF